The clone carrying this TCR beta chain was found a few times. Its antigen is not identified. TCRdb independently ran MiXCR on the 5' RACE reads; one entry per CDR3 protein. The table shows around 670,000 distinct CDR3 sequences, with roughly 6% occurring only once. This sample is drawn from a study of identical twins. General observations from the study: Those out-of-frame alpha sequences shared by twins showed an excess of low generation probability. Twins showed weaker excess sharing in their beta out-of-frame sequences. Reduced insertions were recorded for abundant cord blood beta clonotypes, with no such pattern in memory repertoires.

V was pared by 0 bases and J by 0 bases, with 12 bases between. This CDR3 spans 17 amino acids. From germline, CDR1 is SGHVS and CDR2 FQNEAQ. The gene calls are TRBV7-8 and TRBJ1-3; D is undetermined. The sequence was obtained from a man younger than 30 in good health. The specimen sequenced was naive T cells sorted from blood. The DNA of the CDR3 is TGTGCCAGCAGCTTAGCGCGGGTACCGAACTCTGGAAACACCATATATTTT. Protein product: CASSLARVPNSGNTIYF.